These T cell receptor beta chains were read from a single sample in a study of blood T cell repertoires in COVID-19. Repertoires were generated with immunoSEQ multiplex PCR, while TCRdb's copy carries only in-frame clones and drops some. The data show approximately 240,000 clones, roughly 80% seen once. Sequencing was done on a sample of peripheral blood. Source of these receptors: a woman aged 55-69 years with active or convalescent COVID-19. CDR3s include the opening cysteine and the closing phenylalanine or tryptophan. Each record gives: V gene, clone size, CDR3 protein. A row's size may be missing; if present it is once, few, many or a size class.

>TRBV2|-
CASSYGTEIDEQFF
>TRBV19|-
CASSIVALKFGTDYSGANVLTF
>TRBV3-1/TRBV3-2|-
CASSVKGGGGELFF
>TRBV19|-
CASSIALGGGVNEQFF
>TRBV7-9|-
CASSSQVPIPGQGQYGYTF
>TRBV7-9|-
CASSLAGSEAFF
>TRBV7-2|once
CASSLVGGANNSPLHF
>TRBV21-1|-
CASSRGLKAWDSPLHF
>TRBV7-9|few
CASSPRGLADTGELFF
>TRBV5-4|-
CASSFRDQGLSHTLLHF
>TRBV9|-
CASSAQLGTGAYEQYF
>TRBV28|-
CATDGGATRFYEQFF
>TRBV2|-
CASSEEPGYTEAFF
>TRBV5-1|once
CASSLVGTGTQETQYF
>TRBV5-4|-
CASSGGLAGGIYNEQFF
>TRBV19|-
CASSMGRLAGQVGNEQFF
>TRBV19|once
CASSSQRAYEQYF
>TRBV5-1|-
CASSLHPGQGNSPLHF
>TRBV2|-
CASSELTFSVGTDTQYF
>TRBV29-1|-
CSVLWSEAFF
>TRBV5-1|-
CASSLVANYGYTF
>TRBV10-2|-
CASSEYWTQYF
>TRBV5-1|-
CASSIRSGYEQYF
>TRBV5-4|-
CASSPVDRTPSDGYTF
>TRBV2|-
CASTSGSYEQYF
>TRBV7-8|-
CASSLEGGGFGDTIYF
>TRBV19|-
CASSPSGRGGSNEQFF
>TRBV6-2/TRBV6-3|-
CASSYNGQGYGYTF
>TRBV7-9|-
CASSPGGTEAFF
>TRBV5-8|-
CASSLNRGETQYF
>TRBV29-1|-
CSVDYNRNEQFF
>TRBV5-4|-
CASSLFGGETQYF
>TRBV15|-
CATSRDRVLSGNTIYF
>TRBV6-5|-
CASSRLDRAEEKLFF
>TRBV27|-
CASTLSGHKPYEQYF
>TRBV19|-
CASSRTSGSYNEQFF
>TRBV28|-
CASSLWTAEAFF
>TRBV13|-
CASSFGQTNTEAFF
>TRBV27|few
CASSGGGRLTEAFF
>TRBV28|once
CASIRPGDSGYTF
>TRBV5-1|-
CASSSKTSGSSTDTQYF
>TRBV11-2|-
CASSRTGIGEAFF
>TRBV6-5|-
CASRRDRGYGYTF
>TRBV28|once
CASIGLSGTEAFF